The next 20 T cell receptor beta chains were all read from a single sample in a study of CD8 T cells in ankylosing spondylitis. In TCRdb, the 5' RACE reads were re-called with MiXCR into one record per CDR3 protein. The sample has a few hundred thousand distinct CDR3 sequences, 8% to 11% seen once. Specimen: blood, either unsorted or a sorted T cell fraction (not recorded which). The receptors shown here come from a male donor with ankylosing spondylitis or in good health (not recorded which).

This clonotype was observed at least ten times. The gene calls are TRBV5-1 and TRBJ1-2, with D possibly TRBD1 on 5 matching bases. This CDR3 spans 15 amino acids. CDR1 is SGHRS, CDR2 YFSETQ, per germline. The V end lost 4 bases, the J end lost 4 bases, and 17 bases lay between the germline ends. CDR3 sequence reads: CASSRGLDRTYGYTF. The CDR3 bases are TGCGCCAGCAGCCGGGGACTAGACAGAACCTATGGCTACACCTTC.

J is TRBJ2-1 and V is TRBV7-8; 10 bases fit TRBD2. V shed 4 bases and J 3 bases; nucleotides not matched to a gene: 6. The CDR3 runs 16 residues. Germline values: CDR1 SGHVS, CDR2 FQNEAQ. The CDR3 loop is CASSSRAGGYYNEQFF. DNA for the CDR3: TGTGCCAGCAGCTCGCGAGCGGGGGGGTACTACAATGAGCAGTTCTTC.

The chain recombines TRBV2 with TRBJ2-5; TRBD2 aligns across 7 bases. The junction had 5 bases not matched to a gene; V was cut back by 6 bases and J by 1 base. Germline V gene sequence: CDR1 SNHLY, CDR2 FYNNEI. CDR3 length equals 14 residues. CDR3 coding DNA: TGTGCCAGCAGGGCCAGGACTAGCCAAGAGACCCAGTACTTC. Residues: CASRARTSQETQYF. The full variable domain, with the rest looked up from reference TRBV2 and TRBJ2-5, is EPEVTQTPSHQVTQMGQEVILRCVPISNHLYFYWYRQILGQKVEFLVSFYNNEISEKSEIFDDQFSVERPDGSNFTLKIRSTKLEDSAMYFCASRARTSQETQYFGPGTRLLVL.

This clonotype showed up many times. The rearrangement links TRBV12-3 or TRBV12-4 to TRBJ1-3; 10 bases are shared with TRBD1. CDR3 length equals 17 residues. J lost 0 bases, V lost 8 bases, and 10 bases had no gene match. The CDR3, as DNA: TGTGCCAGCCACCCGGGGACAGGGGTCCCCTCTGGAAACACCATATATTTT. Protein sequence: CASHPGTGVPSGNTIYF.

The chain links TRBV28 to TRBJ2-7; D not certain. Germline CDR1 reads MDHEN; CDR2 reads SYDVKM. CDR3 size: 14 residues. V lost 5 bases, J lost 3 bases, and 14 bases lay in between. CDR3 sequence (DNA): TGTGCCAGCAGTCTCCCAGTTAGGTTCTACGAGCAGTACTTC. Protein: CASSLPVRFYEQYF.

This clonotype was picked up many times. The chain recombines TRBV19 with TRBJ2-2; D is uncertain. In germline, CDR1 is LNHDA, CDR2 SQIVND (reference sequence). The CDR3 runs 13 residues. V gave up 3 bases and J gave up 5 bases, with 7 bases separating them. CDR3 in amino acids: CASSMTQTGELFF. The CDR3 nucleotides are TGTGCCAGTAGTATGACACAGACCGGGGAGCTGTTTTTT. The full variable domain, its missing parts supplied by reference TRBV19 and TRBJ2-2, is DGGITQSPKYLFRKEGQNVTLSCEQNLNHDAMYWYRQDPGQGLRLIYYSQIVNDFQKGDIAEGYSVSREKKESFPLTVTSAQKNPTAFYLCASSMTQTGELFFGEGSRLTVL.

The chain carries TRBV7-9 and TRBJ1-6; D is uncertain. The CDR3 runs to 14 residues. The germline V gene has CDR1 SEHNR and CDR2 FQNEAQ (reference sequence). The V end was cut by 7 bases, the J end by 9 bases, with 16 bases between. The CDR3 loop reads CASNIGQLSSPLHF. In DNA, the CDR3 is TGTGCCAGCAATATCGGGCAGTTGAGTTCACCCCTCCACTTT.

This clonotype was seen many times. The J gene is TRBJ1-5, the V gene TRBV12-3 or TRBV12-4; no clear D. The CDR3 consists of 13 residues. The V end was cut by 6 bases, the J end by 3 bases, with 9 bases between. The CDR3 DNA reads TGTGCCAGCAGACCCTGGTTCAATCAGCCCCAGCATTTT. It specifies CASRPWFNQPQHF.

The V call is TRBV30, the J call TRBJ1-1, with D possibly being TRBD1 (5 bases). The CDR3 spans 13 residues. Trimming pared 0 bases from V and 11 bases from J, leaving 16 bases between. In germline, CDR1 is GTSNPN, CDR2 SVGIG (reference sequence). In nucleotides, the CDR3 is TGTGCCTGGAGTGTAAATGAGGGGATGGTGGCTTTCTTT. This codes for CAWSVNEGMVAFF. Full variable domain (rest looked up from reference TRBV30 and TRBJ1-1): SQTIHQWPATLVQPVGSPLSLECTVEGTSNPNLYWYRQAAGRGLQLLFYSVGIGQISSEVPQNLSASRPQDRQFILSSKKLLLSDSGFYLCAWSVNEGMVAFFGQGTRLTVV.

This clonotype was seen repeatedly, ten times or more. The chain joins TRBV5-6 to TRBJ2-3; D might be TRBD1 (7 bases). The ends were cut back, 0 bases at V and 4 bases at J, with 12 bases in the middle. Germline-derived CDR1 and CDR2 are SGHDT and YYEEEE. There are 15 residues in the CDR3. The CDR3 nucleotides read TGTGCCAGCAGCTTGGCCGGAGGGGGCCCAGATACGCAGTATTTT. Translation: CASSLAGGGPDTQYF. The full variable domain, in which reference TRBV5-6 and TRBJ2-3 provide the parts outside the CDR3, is DAGVTQSPTHLIKTRGQQVTLRCSPKSGHDTVSWYQQALGQGPQFIFQYYEEEERQRGNFPDRFSGHQFPNYSSELNVNALLLGDSALYLCASSLAGGGPDTQYFGPGTRLTVL.

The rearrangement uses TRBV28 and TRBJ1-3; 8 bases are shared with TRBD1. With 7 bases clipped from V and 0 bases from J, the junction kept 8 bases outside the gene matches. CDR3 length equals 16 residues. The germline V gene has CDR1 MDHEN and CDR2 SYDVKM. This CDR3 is CASIHGDRFSGNTIYF. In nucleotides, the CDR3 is TGTGCCAGCATTCACGGGGACAGGTTCTCTGGAAACACCATATATTTT.

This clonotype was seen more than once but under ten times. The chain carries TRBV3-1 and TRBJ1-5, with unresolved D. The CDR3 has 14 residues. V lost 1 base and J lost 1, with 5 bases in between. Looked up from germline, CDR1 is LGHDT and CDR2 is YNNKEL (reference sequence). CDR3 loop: CASSQAKSNQPQHF. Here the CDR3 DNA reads TGTGCCAGCAGCCAAGCCAAAAGCAATCAGCCCCAGCATTTT.

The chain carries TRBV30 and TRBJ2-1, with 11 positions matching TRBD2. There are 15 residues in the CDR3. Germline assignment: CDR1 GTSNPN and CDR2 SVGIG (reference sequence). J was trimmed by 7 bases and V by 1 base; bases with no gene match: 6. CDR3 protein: CAWSGALAGGNEQFF. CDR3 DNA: TGTGCCTGGAGTGGGGCCCTAGCGGGGGGTAATGAGCAGTTCTTC.

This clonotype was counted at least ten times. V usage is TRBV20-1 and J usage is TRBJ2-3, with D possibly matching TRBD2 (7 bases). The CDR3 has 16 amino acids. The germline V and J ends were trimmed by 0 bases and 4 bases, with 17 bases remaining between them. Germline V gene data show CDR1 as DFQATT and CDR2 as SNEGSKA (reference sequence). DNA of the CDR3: TGCAGTGCTAGAGAAAGGGGGGGGTTGCTCCCAGATACGCAGTATTTT. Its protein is CSARERGGLLPDTQYF.

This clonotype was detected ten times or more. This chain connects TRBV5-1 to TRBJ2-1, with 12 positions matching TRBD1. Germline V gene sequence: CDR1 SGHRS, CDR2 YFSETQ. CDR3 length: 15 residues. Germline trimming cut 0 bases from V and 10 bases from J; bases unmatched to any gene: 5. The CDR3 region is CASSLEGTGGSEQFF. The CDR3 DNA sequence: TGCGCCAGCAGCTTGGAGGGGACAGGGGGCAGCGAGCAGTTCTTC.

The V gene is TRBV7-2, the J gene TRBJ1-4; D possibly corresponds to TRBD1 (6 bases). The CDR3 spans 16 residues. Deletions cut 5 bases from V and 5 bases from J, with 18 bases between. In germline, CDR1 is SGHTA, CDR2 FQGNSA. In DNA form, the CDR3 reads TGTGCCAGCAGCCGCAGGTTACAGGGAAACAATGAAAAACTGTTTTTT. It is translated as CASSRRLQGNNEKLFF.

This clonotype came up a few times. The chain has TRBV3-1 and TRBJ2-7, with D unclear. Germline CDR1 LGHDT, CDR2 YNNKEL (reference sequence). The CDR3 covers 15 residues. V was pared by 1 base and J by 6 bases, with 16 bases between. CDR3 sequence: CASSQGRVTGGEQYF. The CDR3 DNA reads TGTGCCAGCAGCCAAGGTAGAGTTACGGGCGGCGAGCAGTACTTC.

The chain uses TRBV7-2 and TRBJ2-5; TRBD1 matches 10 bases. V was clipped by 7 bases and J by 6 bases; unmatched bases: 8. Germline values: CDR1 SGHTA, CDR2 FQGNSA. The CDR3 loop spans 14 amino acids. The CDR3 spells CASNPTGGGKTQYF. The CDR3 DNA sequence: TGTGCCAGCAACCCGACAGGGGGCGGGAAGACCCAGTACTTC.

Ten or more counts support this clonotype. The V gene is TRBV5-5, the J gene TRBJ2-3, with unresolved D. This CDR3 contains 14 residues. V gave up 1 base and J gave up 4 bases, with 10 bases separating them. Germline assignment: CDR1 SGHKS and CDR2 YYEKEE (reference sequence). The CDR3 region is CASSLNSLADTQYF. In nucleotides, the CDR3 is TGTGCCAGCAGCTTGAATTCGCTGGCAGATACGCAGTATTTT.

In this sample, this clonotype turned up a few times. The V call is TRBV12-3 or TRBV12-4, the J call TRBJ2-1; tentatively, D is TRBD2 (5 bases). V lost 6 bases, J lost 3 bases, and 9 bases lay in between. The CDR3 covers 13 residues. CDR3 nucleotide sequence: TGTGCCAGCAGCATCGGGATCTACAATGAGCAGTTCTTC. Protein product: CASSIGIYNEQFF.